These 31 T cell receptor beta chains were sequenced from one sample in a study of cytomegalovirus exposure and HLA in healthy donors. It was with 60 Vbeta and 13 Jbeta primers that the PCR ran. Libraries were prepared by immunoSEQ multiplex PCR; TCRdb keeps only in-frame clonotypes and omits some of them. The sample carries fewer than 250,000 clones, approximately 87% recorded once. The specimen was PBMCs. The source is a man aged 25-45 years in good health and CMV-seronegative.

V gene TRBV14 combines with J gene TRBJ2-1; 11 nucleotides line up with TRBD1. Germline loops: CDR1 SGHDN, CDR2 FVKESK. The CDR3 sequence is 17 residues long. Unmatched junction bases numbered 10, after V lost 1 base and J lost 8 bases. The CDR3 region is CASSQGLGQGAADEQFF. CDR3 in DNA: TGTGCCAGCAGCCAAGGCCTAGGACAGGGGGCGGCGGATGAGCAGTTCTTC. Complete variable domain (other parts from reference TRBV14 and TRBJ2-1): EAGVTQFPSHSVIEKGQTVTLRCDPISGHDNLYWYRRVMGKEIKFLLHFVKESKQDESGMPNNRFLAERTGGTYSTLKVQPAELEDSGVYFCASSQGLGQGAADEQFFGPGTRLTVL.

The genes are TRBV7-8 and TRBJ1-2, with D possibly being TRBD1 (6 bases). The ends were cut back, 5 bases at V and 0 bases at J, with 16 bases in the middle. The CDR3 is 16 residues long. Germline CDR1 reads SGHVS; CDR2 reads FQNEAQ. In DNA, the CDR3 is TGTGCCAGCAGCCCGACGACAGGAGGAGCTAACTATGGCTACACCTTC. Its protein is CASSPTTGGANYGYTF.

CDR3 residues: CASSLTGGDGNTIYF. In DNA form, the CDR3 reads TGCGCCAGCAGTTTGACAGGGGGTGATGGAAACACCATATATTTT. The chain joins TRBV10-2 to TRBJ1-3; 9 nucleotides match TRBD1. CDR1 and CDR2 (germline): WSHSY, SAAADI. The CDR3 runs to 15 residues. The ends lost 5 bases at V and 3 bases at J; junction bases unmatched: 5.

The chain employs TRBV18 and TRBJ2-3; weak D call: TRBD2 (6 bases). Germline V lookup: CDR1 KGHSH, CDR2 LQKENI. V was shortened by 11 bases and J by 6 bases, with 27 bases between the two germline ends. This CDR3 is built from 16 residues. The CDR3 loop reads CAGQLNELVAGDTQYF. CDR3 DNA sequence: TGTGCCGGGCAGCTCAACGAGTTGGTTGCGGGGGATACGCAGTATTTT.

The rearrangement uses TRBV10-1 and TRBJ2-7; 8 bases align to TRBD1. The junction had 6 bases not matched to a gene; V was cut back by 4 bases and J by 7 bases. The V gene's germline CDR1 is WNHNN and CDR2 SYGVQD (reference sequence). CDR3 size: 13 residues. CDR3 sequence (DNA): TGCGCCAGCAGTGGGACAGGGACCGGGGAGCAGTACTTC. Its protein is CASSGTGTGEQYF.

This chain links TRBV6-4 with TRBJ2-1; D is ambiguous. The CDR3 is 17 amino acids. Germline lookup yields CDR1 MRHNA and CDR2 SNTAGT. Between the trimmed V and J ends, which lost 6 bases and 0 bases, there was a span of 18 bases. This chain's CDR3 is CASSPNSAESSYNEQFF. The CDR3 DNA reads TGTGCCAGCAGCCCCAACTCGGCGGAGAGCTCCTACAATGAGCAGTTCTTC.

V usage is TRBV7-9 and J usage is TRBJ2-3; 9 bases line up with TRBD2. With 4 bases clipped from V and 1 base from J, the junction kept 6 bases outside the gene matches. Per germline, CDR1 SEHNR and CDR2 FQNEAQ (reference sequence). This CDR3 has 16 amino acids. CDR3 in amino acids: CASSSRIAGGTDTQYF. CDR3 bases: TGTGCCAGCAGCTCCCGAATAGCGGGGGGCACAGATACGCAGTATTTT.

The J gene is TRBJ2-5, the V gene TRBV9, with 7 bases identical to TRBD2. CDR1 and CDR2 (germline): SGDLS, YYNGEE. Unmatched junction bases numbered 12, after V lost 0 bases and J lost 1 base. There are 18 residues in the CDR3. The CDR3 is CASSVDVELASGQETQYF. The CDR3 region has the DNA TGTGCCAGCAGCGTAGACGTTGAATTGGCTAGCGGCCAAGAGACCCAGTACTTC.

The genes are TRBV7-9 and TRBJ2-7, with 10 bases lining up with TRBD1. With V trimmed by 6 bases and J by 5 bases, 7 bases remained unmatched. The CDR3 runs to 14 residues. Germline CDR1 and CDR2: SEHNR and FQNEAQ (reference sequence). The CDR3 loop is CASRLTGTGDEQYF. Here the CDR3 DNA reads TGTGCCAGCAGACTAACCGGGACAGGGGACGAGCAGTACTTC.

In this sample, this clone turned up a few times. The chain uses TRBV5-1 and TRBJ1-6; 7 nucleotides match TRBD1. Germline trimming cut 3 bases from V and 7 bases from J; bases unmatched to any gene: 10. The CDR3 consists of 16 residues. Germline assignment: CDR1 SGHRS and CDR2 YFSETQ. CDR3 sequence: CASSSAPTGSNSPLHF. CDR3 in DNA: TGCGCCAGCAGCTCGGCCCCGACAGGGTCGAATTCACCCCTCCACTTT.

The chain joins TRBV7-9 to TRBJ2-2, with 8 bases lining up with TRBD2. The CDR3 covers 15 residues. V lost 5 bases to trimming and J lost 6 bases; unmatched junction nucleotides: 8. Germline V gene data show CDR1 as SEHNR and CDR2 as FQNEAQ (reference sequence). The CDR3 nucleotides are TGTGCCAGCAGCGCCCTCGGGGGGGTGTCCGGGGAGCTGTTTTTT. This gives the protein CASSALGGVSGELFF. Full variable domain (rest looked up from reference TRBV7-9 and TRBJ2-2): DTGVSQNPRHKITKRGQNVTFRCDPISEHNRLYWYRQTLGQGPEFLTYFQNEAQLEKSRLLSDRFSAERPKGSFSTLEIQRTEQGDSAMYLCASSALGGVSGELFFGEGSRLTVL.

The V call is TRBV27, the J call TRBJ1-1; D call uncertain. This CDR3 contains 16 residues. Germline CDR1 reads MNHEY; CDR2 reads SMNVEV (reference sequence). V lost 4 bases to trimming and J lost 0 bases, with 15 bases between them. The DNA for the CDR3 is TGTGCCAGCAGTTCACTCCTAGAGGGTCTGAACACTGAAGCTTTCTTT. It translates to CASSSLLEGLNTEAFF.

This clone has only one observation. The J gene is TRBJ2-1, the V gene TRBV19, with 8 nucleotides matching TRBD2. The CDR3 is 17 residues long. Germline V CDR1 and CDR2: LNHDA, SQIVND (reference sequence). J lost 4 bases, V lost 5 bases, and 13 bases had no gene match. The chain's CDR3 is CASSRAVGGGPYNEQFF. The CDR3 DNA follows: TGTGCCAGTAGTCGCGCGGTCGGGGGGGGACCTTACAATGAGCAGTTCTTC.

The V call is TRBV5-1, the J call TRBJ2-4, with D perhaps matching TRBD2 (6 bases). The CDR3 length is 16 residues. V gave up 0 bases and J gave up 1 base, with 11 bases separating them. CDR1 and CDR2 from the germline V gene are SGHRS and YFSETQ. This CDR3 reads CASSLAISGAKNIQYF. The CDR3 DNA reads TGCGCCAGCAGCTTGGCCATCAGCGGGGCCAAAAACATTCAGTACTTC.

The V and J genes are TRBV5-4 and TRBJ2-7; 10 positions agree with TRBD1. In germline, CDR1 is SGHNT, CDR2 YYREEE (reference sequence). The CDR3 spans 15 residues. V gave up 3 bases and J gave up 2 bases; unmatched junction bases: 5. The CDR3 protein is CASSSWTGGPYEQYF. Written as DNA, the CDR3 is TGTGCCAGCAGCTCCTGGACAGGGGGACCCTACGAGCAGTACTTC.

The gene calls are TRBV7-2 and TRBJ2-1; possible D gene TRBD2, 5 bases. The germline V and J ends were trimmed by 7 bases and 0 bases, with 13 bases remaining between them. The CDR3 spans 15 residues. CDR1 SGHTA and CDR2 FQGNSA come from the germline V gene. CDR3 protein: CASMSGRNSYNEQFF. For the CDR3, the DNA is TGTGCCAGCATGAGCGGACGGAACTCCTACAATGAGCAGTTCTTC. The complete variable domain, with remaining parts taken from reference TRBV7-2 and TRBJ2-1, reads GAGVSQSPSNKVTEKGKDVELRCDPISGHTALYWYRQSLGQGLEFLIYFQGNSAPDKSGLPSDRFSAERTGGSVSTLTIQRTQQEDSAVYLCASMSGRNSYNEQFFGPGTRLTVL.

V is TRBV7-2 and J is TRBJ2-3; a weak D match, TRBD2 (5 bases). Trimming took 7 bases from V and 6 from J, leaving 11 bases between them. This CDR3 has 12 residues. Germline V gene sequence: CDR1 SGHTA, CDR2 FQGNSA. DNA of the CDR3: TGTGCCAGCACGCTGGGAGTGGATACGCAGTATTTT. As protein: CASTLGVDTQYF.

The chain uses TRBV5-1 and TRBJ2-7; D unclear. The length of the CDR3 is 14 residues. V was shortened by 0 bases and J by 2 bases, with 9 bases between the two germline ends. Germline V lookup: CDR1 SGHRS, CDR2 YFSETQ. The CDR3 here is CASSLVVDPYEQYF. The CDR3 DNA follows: TGCGCCAGCAGCTTGGTGGTAGATCCCTACGAGCAGTACTTC.

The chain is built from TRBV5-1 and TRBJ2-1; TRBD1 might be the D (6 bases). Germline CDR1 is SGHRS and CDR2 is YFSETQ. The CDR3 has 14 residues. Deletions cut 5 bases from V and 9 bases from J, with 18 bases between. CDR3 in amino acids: CASRQGQNLGEQFF. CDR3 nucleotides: TGCGCCAGCAGACAGGGTCAAAACCTAGGTGAGCAGTTCTTC.

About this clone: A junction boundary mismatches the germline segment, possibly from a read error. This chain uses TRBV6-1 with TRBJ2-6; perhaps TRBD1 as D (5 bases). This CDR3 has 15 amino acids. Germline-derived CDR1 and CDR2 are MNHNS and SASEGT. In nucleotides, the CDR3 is TGTGCCAGCAGTGTAGGATTCTCTGGGGCCAACGGCCTGACTTTC. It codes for CASSVGFSGANGLTF.

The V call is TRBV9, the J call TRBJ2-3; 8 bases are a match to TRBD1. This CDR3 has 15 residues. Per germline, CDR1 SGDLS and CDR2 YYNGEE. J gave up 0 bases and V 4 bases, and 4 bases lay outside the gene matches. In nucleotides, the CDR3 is TGTGCCAGCAGCTTTGGACAGGGAAGCACAGATACGCAGTATTTT. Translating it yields CASSFGQGSTDTQYF.

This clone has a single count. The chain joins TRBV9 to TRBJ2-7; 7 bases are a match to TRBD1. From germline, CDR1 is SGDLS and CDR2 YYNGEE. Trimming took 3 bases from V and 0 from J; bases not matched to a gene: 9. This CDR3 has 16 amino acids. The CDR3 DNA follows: TGTGCCAGCAGCGAGAGAGACGGACAGGCCTCCTACGAGCAGTACTTC. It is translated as CASSERDGQASYEQYF. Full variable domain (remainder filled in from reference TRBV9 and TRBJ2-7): DSGVTQTPKHLITATGQRVTLRCSPRSGDLSVYWYQQSLDQGLQFLIQYYNGEERAKGNILERFSAQQFPDLHSELNLSSLELGDSALYFCASSERDGQASYEQYFGPGTRLTVT.

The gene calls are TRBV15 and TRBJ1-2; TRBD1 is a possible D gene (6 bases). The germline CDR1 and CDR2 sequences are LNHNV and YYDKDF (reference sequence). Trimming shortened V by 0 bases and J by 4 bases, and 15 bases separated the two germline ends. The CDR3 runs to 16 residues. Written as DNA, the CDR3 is TGTGCCACCAGCAGAGAGGCCGGGGGGGGCCTCTATGGCTACACCTTC. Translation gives CATSREAGGGLYGYTF. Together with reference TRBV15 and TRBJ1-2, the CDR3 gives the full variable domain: DAMVIQNPRYQVTQFGKPVTLSCSQTLNHNVMYWYQQKSSQAPKLLFHYYDKDFNNEADTPDNFQSRRPNTSFCFLDIRSPGLGDTAMYLCATSREAGGGLYGYTFGSGTRLTVV.

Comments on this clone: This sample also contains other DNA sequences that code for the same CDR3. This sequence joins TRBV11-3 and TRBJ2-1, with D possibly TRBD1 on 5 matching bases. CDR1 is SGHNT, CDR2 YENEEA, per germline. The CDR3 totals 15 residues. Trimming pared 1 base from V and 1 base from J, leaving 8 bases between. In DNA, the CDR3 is TGTGCCAGCAGCTTAGGGCAGGGTTCCTACAATGAGCAGTTCTTC. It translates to CASSLGQGSYNEQFF.

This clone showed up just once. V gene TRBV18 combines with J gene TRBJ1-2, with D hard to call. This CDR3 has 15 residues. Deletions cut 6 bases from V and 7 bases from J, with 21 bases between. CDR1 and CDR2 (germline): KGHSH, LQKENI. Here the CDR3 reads CASSYTPREMGGYTF. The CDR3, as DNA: TGTGCCAGCTCCTACACCCCCCGGGAAATGGGTGGCTACACCTTC.

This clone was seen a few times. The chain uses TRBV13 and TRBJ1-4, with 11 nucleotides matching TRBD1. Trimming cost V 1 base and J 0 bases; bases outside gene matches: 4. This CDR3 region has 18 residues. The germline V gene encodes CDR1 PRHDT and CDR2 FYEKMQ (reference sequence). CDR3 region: CASSLEGQGDSTNEKLFF. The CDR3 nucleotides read TGTGCCAGCAGCTTAGAGGGACAGGGGGACTCAACTAATGAAAAACTGTTTTTT.

CDR3 sequence: CATRGRGGRYNEQFF. The DNA for the CDR3 is TGTGCCACCCGAGGGAGGGGGGGCCGATACAATGAGCAGTTCTTC. The chain recombines TRBV15 with TRBJ2-1; possible D gene TRBD2, 7 bases. V lost 8 bases and J lost 4, with 18 bases in between. CDR1 and CDR2 (germline): LNHNV, YYDKDF (reference sequence). The CDR3 contains 15 residues.

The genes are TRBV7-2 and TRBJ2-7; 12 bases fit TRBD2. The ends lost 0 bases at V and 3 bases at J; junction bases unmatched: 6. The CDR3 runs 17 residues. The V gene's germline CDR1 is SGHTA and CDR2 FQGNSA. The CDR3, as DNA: TGTGCCAGCAGCTTAGCTTCCCCTAGCGGGAGGGTCTACGAGCAGTACTTC. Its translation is CASSLASPSGRVYEQYF.

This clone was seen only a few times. CDR3 nucleotides: TGTGCCAGCAGTTACTCCTATGCCCAGGGGAATGAGCAGTTCTTC. Translation: CASSYSYAQGNEQFF. V is TRBV6-6 and J is TRBJ2-1, with D possibly being TRBD1 (6 bases). Trimming pared 0 bases from V and 7 bases from J, leaving 13 bases between. The CDR3 is made up of 15 amino acids. Germline CDR1 and CDR2: MNHNY and SVGAGI (reference sequence).

The DNA of the CDR3 is TGCAGCGTTGCGACTAGCGCGACACTATCCTACAATGAGCAGTTCTTC. It specifies CSVATSATLSYNEQFF. The chain carries TRBV29-1 and TRBJ2-1; 8 bases agree with TRBD2. V lost 4 bases to trimming and J lost 1 base; unmatched junction nucleotides: 9. CDR3 size: 16 residues. Per the germline V gene, CDR1 is SQVTM and CDR2 is ANQGSEA.

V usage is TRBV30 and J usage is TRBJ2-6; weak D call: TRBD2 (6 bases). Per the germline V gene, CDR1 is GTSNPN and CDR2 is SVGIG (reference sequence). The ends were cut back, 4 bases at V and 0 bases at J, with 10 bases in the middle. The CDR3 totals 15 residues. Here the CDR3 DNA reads TGTGCCTGGATTCTGGGGGGCTCTGGGGCCAACGTCCTGACTTTC. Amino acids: CAWILGGSGANVLTF.